Listed below are T cell receptor beta chains from one sample, sequenced in a study of cytomegalovirus exposure and HLA in healthy donors. Profiled with immunoSEQ multiplex PCR; TCRdb holds only in-frame clones, not every one. Here the sample spans over 150,000 clones, 75% to 85% being singletons. Sample: PBMCs. The receptors shown here come from a man younger than 40 in good health and CMV-seropositive. Both conserved end residues are part of each CDR3. Each record gives: D gene, V gene, clone size, J gene, CDR3 protein, CDR3 DNA. The D gene is left open where the match is weak. Size is omitted from some rows. Given values are once, few, many or a class for expanded clones.

D: .; V: TRBV25-1; size: few; J: TRBJ2-5; CDR3: CASSDMSQGQETQYF; DNA: TGTGCCAGCAGTGATATGTCGCAGGGGCAAGAGACCCAGTACTTC
D: TRBD2; V: TRBV19; size: once; J: TRBJ2-5; CDR3: CASSVKGLAGGRETQYF; DNA: TGTGCCAGTAGTGTGAAGGGACTAGCGGGGGGGCGAGAGACCCAGTACTTC
D: .; V: TRBV14; size: .; J: TRBJ2-5; CDR3: CASRLAGQETQYF; DNA: TGTGCCAGCAGGTTAGCGGGACAGGAGACCCAGTACTTC
D: .; V: TRBV6-5; size: .; J: TRBJ1-5; CDR3: CASSVTPRAQHF; DNA: TGTGCCAGCAGCGTTACCCCTCGAGCCCAGCATTTT
D: .; V: TRBV6-5; size: .; J: TRBJ2-5; CDR3: CASSRDRDELETQYF; DNA: TGTGCCAGCAGCCGTGACAGAGACGAACTAGAGACCCAGTACTTC
D: TRBD1; V: TRBV5-1; size: .; J: TRBJ1-1; CDR3: CASSGTGIMNTEAFF; DNA: TGCGCCAGCAGCGGGACAGGGATCATGAACACTGAAGCTTTCTTT
D: TRBD2; V: TRBV4-1; size: .; J: TRBJ2-7; CDR3: CASSQDDGRALYEQYF; DNA: TGCGCCAGCAGCCAAGACGACGGGAGGGCCCTCTACGAGCAGTACTTC
D: .; V: TRBV4-3; size: .; J: TRBJ2-7; CDR3: CASSPGGQSYEQYF; DNA: TGCGCCAGCAGCCCCGGGGGGCAGTCCTACGAGCAGTACTTC
D: .; V: TRBV7-6; size: .; J: TRBJ2-7; CDR3: CASSLGQAPSYEQYF; DNA: TGTGCCAGCAGCTTAGGCCAGGCCCCCTCCTACGAGCAGTACTTC
D: .; V: TRBV15; size: .; J: TRBJ2-5; CDR3: CATSITWLEETQYF; DNA: TGTGCCACCAGCATCACCTGGCTTGAAGAGACCCAGTACTTC
D: .; V: TRBV6-1; size: once; J: TRBJ2-6; CDR3: CASSENRAGANVLTF; DNA: TGTGCCAGCAGTGAAAATCGAGCTGGGGCCAACGTCCTGACTTTC